The T cell receptor beta chain described here comes from a study of T-cell reconstitution after alpha-beta-depleted transplantation in children listed by TCRdb under 2016. The study in broad terms: The study quantitatively tracked T-cell immune reconstitution after TCRalphabeta/CD19-depleted allogeneic hematopoietic cell transplantation in children using TCR repertoire profiling.

There are a few counts of this clonotype. This clone's antigen is unknown. Base qualities are not at hand, and no much larger clone is one base apart. Libraries were made using PCR. Instrument on record: Illumina HiSeq 2500. TCR library preparation used molecular barcoding, with unique molecular identifiers applied to normalize quantification of the TCRbeta repertoire. TCRdb trimmed the raw reads at Q25, called clones with MiXCR and kept productive beta chains. All rows with the same CDR3 protein become a single entry with the most common DNA and genes. The sample table holds around 380,000 distinct CDR3 sequences, of which roughly a tenth were seen once. Approximately 5% of the sample goes to the ten largest clones. V trim: 0 bases; J trim: 10 bases; unmatched bases: 2. Including cysteine and phenylalanine, the CDR3 has 13 amino acids. Only CDR3 DNA is held: 39 bases, read in frame from base 1. The germline V gene (reference sequence) yields MNHEY for CDR1 and SMNVEV for CDR2.

The chain employs TRBV27 and TRBJ2-1; 8 middle bases align to TRBD1. The specimen was PBMCs from the stem cell graft donor, collected from the stem cell graft. This clonotype was sampled from a human donor who donated a stem cell graft to a child with acute myeloid leukemia. In nucleotides, the sequence is TGTGCCAGCAGTTTATCGACAGGGGACGAGCAGTTCTTC. It specifies CASSLSTGDEQFF.